This note documents a single TCR beta chain sequence. Its antigen is undetermined. The study ran the assay at deep level. Sequenced by immunoSEQ multiplex PCR; TCRdb stores in-frame clones only, minus some. The table lists roughly 2.1 million clones, roughly 91% of them singletons. This entry belongs to a study of shared clonotypes between healthy human individuals. It was CD45RO-negative cells, positively selected for CCR7, that made up naive CD8 cells, with terminally differentiated effector memory CD45RA+ cells excluded. V dropped 0 bases and J dropped 6 bases, with 12 bases sitting between them. Germline V gene data show CDR1 as SGDLS and CDR2 as YYNGEE. CDR3 length equals 14 residues. Study-level points and caveats: Generally, estimated richness proved larger in naive subsets than it did in memory subsets. Compared with clonotypes that all four donors shared, non-shared clonotypes had lower generation probabilities. Between a handful of donors, naive CD4 clonotypes were shared at a level of roughly 5.5%.

This clonotype originated in a man aged 18 to 30 in good health. Some clones in this sample may be carry-over from other donors' samples. Material: naive CD8+ T cells from PBMCs. This rearrangement joins TRBV9 to TRBJ1-2; D is possibly TRBD1 (5 bases). CDR3 loop: CASSVGSGVNGYTF. The CDR3 DNA follows: TGTGCCAGCAGCGTAGGATCGGGGGTCAATGGCTACACCTTC.